The clone carrying this TCR beta chain was detected only a few times. Its target is unknown. Constant-region reverse primers amplified full-length variable regions, followed by semi-nested Nested Universal Primer A PCR. TCRdb used MiXCR to reprocess the 5' RACE reads, holding one entry per CDR3 protein. The top ten clones hold roughly 2.8% of a sample with about 40,000 distinct CDR3 sequences, 15% to 20% of them seen once. Naive CD4+ cells had CD25+ Tregs removed. Study results and limitations: Tumor Treg TCRs overlapped most with tumor naive CD4+ cells. The TCR gene usage of tumor memory CD4+ T cells clustered together with blood and lymph node memory CD4+ cells and with lymph node naive CD4+ cells.

CDR3 length: 19 residues. Per germline, CDR1 SGHRS and CDR2 YFSETQ. The trim removed 0 bases at V and 0 bases at J, leaving 13 bases unmatched. The genes are TRBV5-1 and TRBJ2-3, with 7 nucleotides matching TRBD1. The source of this sequence is a female donor with breast cancer. The source material was naive CD4+ T cells sorted from a lymph node. This sample's subset: naive CD4+ T cells, CD4+CD45RA+CD25-. The CDR3 reads CASSLGQGITTASTDTQYF. The CDR3 region has the DNA TGCGCCAGCAGCTTGGGACAGGGTATCACCACCGCTAGCACAGATACGCAGTATTTT.